The 21 T cell receptor beta chains in this list originate from one sample, sequenced in a study of T cells in Graves' hyperthyroidism and ophthalmopathy (dated by TCRdb to about 2019). The library was prepared using multiplex PCR. Instrument on record: Illumina HiSeq 2000. Amplification of TCR beta CDR3 regions was carried out from RNA transcripts. For the first round of RT-PCR on the TCR CDR3, the HTBI primer set was used together with the Qiagen OneStep RT-PCR kit. TCRdb passed the public sequencing reads through fastp at Q25 and MiXCR, retaining productive beta sequences. Rows merge per CDR3 protein into single entries with the most common DNA and genes. Here the sample has roughly 800,000 distinct CDR3 sequences; around 38% occur a single time. The ten largest clones take up roughly 8.3% of the sample. Material for sequencing was blood. The receptors originated from a man between 18 and 29 years old with Graves' hyperthyroidism.

In this sample, this clonotype turned up a few times. J is TRBJ1-5 and V is TRBV7-2; D is undetermined. This CDR3 region has 13 residues. The germline CDR1 and CDR2 sequences are SGHTA and FQGNSA. Between the trimmed V and J ends, which lost 5 bases and 11 bases, there was a span of 16 bases. CDR3 sequence (DNA): TGTGCCAGCAGCGCCTGGGAGGGTTCAGCCCAGCATTTT. Translation: CASSAWEGSAQHF. The complete variable domain, with remaining parts taken from reference TRBV7-2 and TRBJ1-5, reads GAGVSQSPSNKVTEKGKDVELRCDPISGHTALYWYRQSLGQGLEFLIYFQGNSAPDKSGLPSDRFSAERTGGSVSTLTIQRTQQEDSAVYLCASSAWEGSAQHFGDGTRLSIL.

The table lists this clonotype with many counts. The chain uses TRBV7-9 and TRBJ1-1; maybe TRBD1 (5 bases). Germline lookup yields CDR1 SEHNR and CDR2 FQNEAQ (reference sequence). This CDR3 is 15 amino acids long. The V end lost 1 base, the J end lost 0 bases, and 9 bases lay between the germline ends. CDR3 coding DNA: TGTGCCAGCAGCTTAGTGCCAGGGATGAACACTGAAGCTTTCTTT. It encodes CASSLVPGMNTEAFF.

Concerning this clonotype itself: A much bigger clone sits one base away, suggesting this may be a read error. The chain has TRBV15 and TRBJ2-5; possible D gene TRBD1, 8 bases. The CDR3 is 15 residues long. CDR1 is LNHNV, CDR2 YYDKDF, per germline (reference sequence). Here the CDR3 reads CATSRNQGAGETQHF. DNA for the CDR3: TGTGCCACCAGCAGAAACCAGGGGGCGGGAGAGACCCAGCACTTC.

The V and J genes are TRBV13 and TRBJ1-1; TRBD1 agrees at 12 bases. V lost 5 bases to trimming and J lost 0 bases; unmatched junction nucleotides: 7. This CDR3 is built from 17 residues. Germline values: CDR1 PRHDT, CDR2 FYEKMQ (reference sequence). As DNA, the CDR3 is TGTGCCAGCAGCCCCGGGACAGGGGGCACCTTGAACACTGAAGCTTTCTTT. Encoded protein: CASSPGTGGTLNTEAFF.

This clonotype has ten or more counts. This chain joins TRBV24-1 and TRBJ1-5, with D unresolved. V shed 5 bases and J shed 6 bases, with 10 bases lying between them. CDR3 length: 13 residues. Germline CDR1 and CDR2: KGHDR and SFDVKD. The CDR3 coding sequence is TGTGCCACCAGTGTGGGTTGGGGTCAGCCCCAGCATTTT. It codes for CATSVGWGQPQHF.

Comment on this clonotype: A much larger clone is a single base away; this may be a read error. This chain links TRBV7-8 with TRBJ1-3; D might be TRBD1 (5 bases). Between the trimmed V and J ends, which lost 1 base and 7 bases, there was a span of 8 bases. From germline, CDR1 is SGHVS and CDR2 FQNEAQ. The CDR3 is 13 amino acids. As DNA, the CDR3 is TGTGCCAGCAGCTTAGTAGGGGCGAACACCATATATTTT. Translation: CASSLVGANTIYF.

This clonotype has a count of ten or more. The chain combines TRBV19 with TRBJ1-1, with D perhaps matching TRBD1 (6 bases). Trimming pared 6 bases from V and 1 base from J, leaving 18 bases between. Germline CDR1 reads LNHDA; CDR2 reads SQIVND (reference sequence). CDR3 length: 16 residues. Here the CDR3 DNA reads TGTGCCAGTAGCGCTAACAGGGTGGGGAGGAACACTGAAGCTTTCTTT. Translating gives CASSANRVGRNTEAFF.

The chain links TRBV6-5 to TRBJ1-1, with a tentative D call TRBD1 (5 bases). V gave up 8 bases and J gave up 5 bases, with 18 bases separating them. CDR1 is MNHEY and CDR2 is SVGAGI in the germline V gene. This CDR3 region has 14 residues. The CDR3 reads CASGEGEFGTEAFF. CDR3 nucleotides: TGTGCCAGCGGGGAAGGGGAATTTGGTACTGAAGCTTTCTTT.

The chain has TRBV20-1 and TRBJ2-7, with unresolved D. Per the germline V gene, CDR1 is DFQATT and CDR2 is SNEGSKA (reference sequence). This CDR3 region has 15 residues. Trimming left V 1 base short and J 3 bases short, with 16 bases between. CDR3 residues: CSARGRTESLYEQYF. The CDR3 DNA follows: TGCAGTGCTAGAGGACGGACCGAATCCCTCTACGAGCAGTACTTC.

V gene TRBV6-1 combines with J gene TRBJ2-2, with TRBD2 matching 10 bases. V dropped 6 bases and J dropped 4; count of bases not matched to a gene: 8. The CDR3 covers 16 residues. Germline V gene lookup returns CDR1 MNHNS and CDR2 SASEGT. The DNA for the CDR3 is TGTGCCAGCAGCCTTAGCGGGGGGTACTCCACCGGGGAGCTGTTTTTT. Translating gives CASSLSGGYSTGELFF.

The gene calls are TRBV7-2 and TRBJ2-7; D unclear. There are 15 residues in the CDR3. CDR1 is SGHTA, CDR2 FQGNSA, per germline. V was shortened by 5 bases and J by 6 bases, with 20 bases between the two germline ends. CDR3 loop: CASSADPARGSEQYF. The CDR3 bases are TGTGCCAGCAGCGCGGACCCCGCTAGAGGTTCCGAGCAGTACTTC.

V gene TRBV20-1 combines with J gene TRBJ1-2; the D is unclear. V gave up 0 bases and J gave up 8 bases, with 13 bases separating them. CDR1 is DFQATT, CDR2 SNEGSKA, per germline (reference sequence). CDR3 size: 13 residues. CDR3: CSARDQQLRGYTF. For the CDR3, the DNA is TGCAGTGCTAGAGATCAACAACTTCGCGGCTACACCTTC.

In its sample, this clonotype was seen a few times. CDR3 protein: CASSPMGGELFF. The DNA of the CDR3 is TGTGCCAGCTCCCCGATGGGCGGGGAGCTGTTTTTT. This rearrangement joins TRBV5-4 to TRBJ2-2; unclear D gene. Germline-derived CDR1 and CDR2 are SGHNT and YYREEE (reference sequence). Trimming cost V 7 bases and J 7 bases, with 11 bases left between them. The CDR3 runs to 12 residues.

This clonotype was recorded a few times. The CDR3 nucleotides read TGTGCCAGCAGCTTGTATGCTTTAGGGGAGCTGTTTTTT. As protein: CASSLYALGELFF. V usage is TRBV7-2 and J usage is TRBJ2-2; no reliable D call. Between the trimmed V and J ends, which lost 3 bases and 8 bases, there was a span of 10 bases. Germline V gives CDR1 SGHTA, CDR2 FQGNSA. The CDR3 runs 13 residues.

A note on this clonotype: It may be a read error: a sequence one base away is much more abundant. V is TRBV10-3 and J is TRBJ2-5; 7 nucleotides align to TRBD1. The trim removed 0 bases at V and 9 bases at J, leaving 10 bases unmatched. The CDR3 is 15 amino acids. The germline V gene has CDR1 ENHRY and CDR2 SYGVKD. The CDR3 loop reads CAISESNRGYEAQYF. The CDR3 nucleotides are TGTGCCATCAGTGAGTCGAACAGGGGTTACGAGGCCCAGTACTTC.

DNA for the CDR3: TGTGCCACCAGTGATTCCGGACTAGTTGGCGAGCAGTACTTC. It yields the protein CATSDSGLVGEQYF. V and J are TRBV24-1 and TRBJ2-7; 7 bases align to TRBD2. V dropped 2 bases and J dropped 6; count of bases not matched to a gene: 6. CDR3 length equals 14 residues. The V gene's germline CDR1 is KGHDR and CDR2 SFDVKD.

Notes on this clonotype: Its ends do not fully match the called genes, so a read error is possible. The chain links TRBV13 to TRBJ1-1; weak D call: TRBD1 (5 bases). The CDR3 runs to 16 residues. CDR1 and CDR2 (germline): PRHDT, FYEKMQ (reference sequence). The CDR3 nucleotides are TGCGCCAGCAGCTTATCCCGGTTGGGGGAGTGGACTGAAGCTTTCTTT. Translation gives CASSLSRLGEWTEAFF.

The chain links TRBV9 to TRBJ2-5; D call uncertain. Germline CDR1 and CDR2: SGDLS and YYNGEE. This CDR3 comprises 15 residues. Trimming removed 3 bases from V and 0 bases from J, with 12 bases in between. This chain's CDR3 is CASSAPGGHQETQYF. The CDR3 nucleotides are TGTGCCAGCAGCGCCCCGGGTGGGCACCAAGAGACCCAGTACTTC.

Regarding this clonotype: Germline is not matched at one junction end, which may reflect a read error. The CDR3 sequence: CASSPRGGAPAF. CDR3 bases: TGTGCCAGCAGCCCCAGGGGGGGAGCGCCAGCCTTT. The V gene is TRBV7-9, the J gene TRBJ1-1; 7 bases are shared with TRBD1. Germline V CDR1 and CDR2: SEHNR, FQNEAQ (reference sequence). This CDR3 is 12 amino acids long.

Points on this clonotype: A much larger clone sits a single nucleotide away, making a read error possible. This chain links TRBV20-1 with TRBJ1-1; D gene ambiguous. The ends were cut back, 5 bases at V and 4 bases at J, with 8 bases in the middle. CDR1 and CDR2 (germline): DFQATT, SNEGSKA (reference sequence). This CDR3 region has 11 residues. CDR3 in DNA: TGCAGTGCTGGGCCGGGCACTGAAGCTTTCTTT. Residues: CSAGPGTEAFF.

This clonotype was seen a handful of times. V gene TRBV7-2 combines with J gene TRBJ1-1; the match to TRBD1 covers 7 bases. The CDR3 contains 15 residues. The V gene's germline CDR1 is SGHTA and CDR2 FQGNSA. The J segment lost 4 bases and the V segment lost 2 bases, leaving 7 bases of the junction unmatched. The CDR3 spells CASSLRPTGATEAFF. The CDR3 DNA reads as TGTGCCAGCAGCTTAAGGCCTACAGGGGCCACTGAAGCTTTCTTT.